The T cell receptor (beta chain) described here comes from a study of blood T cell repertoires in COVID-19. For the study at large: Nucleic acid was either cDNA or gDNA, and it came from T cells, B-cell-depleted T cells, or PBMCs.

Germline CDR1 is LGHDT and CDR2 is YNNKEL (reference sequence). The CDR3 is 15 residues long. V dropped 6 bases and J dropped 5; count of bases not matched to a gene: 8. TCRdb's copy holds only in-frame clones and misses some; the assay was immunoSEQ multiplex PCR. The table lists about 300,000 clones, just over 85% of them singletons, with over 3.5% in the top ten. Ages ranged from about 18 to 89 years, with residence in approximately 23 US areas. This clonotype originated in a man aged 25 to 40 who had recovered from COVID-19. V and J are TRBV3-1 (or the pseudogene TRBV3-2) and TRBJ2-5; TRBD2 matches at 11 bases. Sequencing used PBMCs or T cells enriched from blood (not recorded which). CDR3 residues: CASRFLAGGEETQYF. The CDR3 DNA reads TGTGCCAGCAGATTTCTAGCGGGGGGAGAGGAGACCCAGTACTTC.